The source of this T cell receptor beta chain is a study of shared clonotypes between healthy human individuals. For the study at large: Samples came from a couple of female and a few male donors aged 18 to 49. Study-wide findings and caveats: Between a handful of donors, naive CD4 clonotypes were shared at a level of approximately 5%. A reduction in generation probabilities was seen for non-shared clonotypes relative to those shared by all four donors.

Assay: immunoSEQ multiplex PCR; the TCRdb copy retains only in-frame clones and omits some. The sample contains 850,000 to 1,200,000 clones, 75% of which appear only once. The CDR3 length is 15 residues. In germline, CDR1 is SGHRS, CDR2 YFSETQ. With 4 bases removed from V and 2 bases from J, the gap between germline ends came to 15 bases. A word on this clone: Antigen specificity is unknown.

The rearrangement joins TRBV5-1 to TRBJ2-5; the D gene is possibly TRBD1 (5 bases). The material sequenced was memory CD4+ T cells sorted from blood. Subset indicated: CD45RA-negative fraction. This receptor was identified in a man aged 18 to 30 in good health. CDR3 coding DNA: TGCGCCAGCAGCCCGGGCGGACACCCTCAAGAGACCCAGTACTTC. This encodes CASSPGGHPQETQYF.